This TCR beta chain derives from a study of siplizumab effects on memory and regulatory T cells. The assay was immunoSEQ multiplex PCR, and TCRdb's table has in-frame clones only and misses some. The sample holds 80,000 to 130,000 clones, 90% to 95% seen once. Study-wide findings and caveats: Unstimulated subsets contained matches for only a minor fraction of alloreactive clones. Under siplizumab, alloreactive sequences traced to unstimulated CD4+ memory cells were significantly reduced. Roughly 75-95% of dividing CD4+ or CD8+ clones were without an attributable naive or memory phenotype.

The CDR3 covers 12 residues. Germline CDR1 is SNHLY and CDR2 is FYNNEI. V was trimmed by 1 base and J by 6 bases, leaving 7 bases between them. Details on this clone: Antigen unknown.

The receptor's source is a human donor in good health. The rearrangement links TRBV2 to TRBJ2-7; D not certain. Source material: Tregs sorted from blood. The CDR3 DNA reads TGTGCCAGCAGTGAAGAGGATTGCGAGCAGTACTTC. This codes for CASSEEDCEQYF.